What follows is one TCR beta chain and its context. The antigen remains undetermined. It was with a sample-barcoded 5' primer and a J-beta primer mix that a second PCR of roughly 7 to 12 cycles was run. A template-switch adaptor containing 12 random nucleotides labeled each cDNA molecule. Each CDR3 protein is one row after TCRdb ran MiXCR on the 5' RACE reads. The sample carries 700,000 to 850,000 distinct CDR3 sequences, 50% to 65% recorded once. The source of the sample is a study of blood T cells in healthy people across ages. There were healthy Caucasian individuals from Russia, aged roughly 6 to 90, serving as donors. Researchers collected ten milliliters of peripheral blood from every single donor. The CDR3 covers 15 residues. The germline V gene has CDR1 PRHDT and CDR2 FYEKMQ (reference sequence). J gave up 6 bases and V 3 bases, and 4 bases lay outside the gene matches. Regarding the study as a whole: Age showed a roughly linear inverse relationship with TCR beta diversity per million T cells.

The clonotype comes from a man at least 80 years old in good health. The chain has TRBV13 and TRBJ2-4, with TRBD1 matching over 11 bases. The sample taken for sequencing was blood. The CDR3 loop is CASSLGGQGGNIQYF. The CDR3 DNA sequence: TGTGCCAGCAGCTTGGGGGGACAGGGGGGAAACATTCAGTACTTC.